This note documents a single T cell receptor (beta chain) sequence. What it binds is not known. cDNA serving as the sequencing template came from extracted, reverse transcribed RNA. The method was immunoSEQ multiplex PCR; TCRdb's version includes in-frame clones alone and lacks a portion of them. The sample lists some 220,000 clones, about 58% occurring once. Treatment of the sample: oral pan-JAK inhibitor, 5-10 mg twice daily. The CDR3 sequence is 19 residues long. Germline V lookup: CDR1 LGHNA, CDR2 YSLEER. V lost 1 base, J lost 0 bases, and 5 bases stayed unmatched. This sample stems from a study of CD8+ T cells in alopecia areata. In the study overall: Administration of oral tofacitinib to treated patients was at 5 to 10 mg twice daily.

General study points: Both scalp clonality and the expanded CD8+ clones among the top 100 showed a significant decrease with tofacitinib. Possibly because of HLA-related factors, TCR sharing was less clear across patients than in mice.

The sample in question was CD4+ T cells sorted from blood, obtained at week 4, from a patient treated with tofacitinib. The clonotype was recovered from a human donor with alopecia areata. The V gene is TRBV4-3, the J gene TRBJ2-2; 13 bases map to TRBD2. As DNA, the CDR3 is TGCGCCAGCAGCCAAGCCCCGACTAGCGGGGGGCCGAACACCGGGGAGCTGTTTTTT. Encoded protein: CASSQAPTSGGPNTGELFF.